The clone carrying this T cell receptor beta chain was counted many times. This sample was included in a study of neurological immune-mediated disorders. The cDNA was synthesized by means of template-switch 5'RACE, which was carried out with 10-nucleotide random UMIs. Sequencing runs each generated in excess of 160 million TCR-beta sequences derived from 15-18 subjects. TCRdb reprocessed the 5' RACE reads with MiXCR, giving one entry per CDR3 protein. The table has 42,000 or so distinct CDR3 sequences, 2.5% seen once. The CDR3 runs to 16 residues. The germline CDR1 and CDR2 sequences are SGDLS and YYNGEE. J lost 4 bases, V lost 3 bases, and 10 bases had no gene match.

The sequencing input was PBMCs. This clonotype was sampled from a man aged 30-40 years with multiple sclerosis. The J gene is TRBJ2-1, the V gene TRBV9; 7 positions agree with TRBD1. The CDR3 spells CASSAAGTVIYNEQFF. The CDR3 coding sequence is TGTGCCAGCAGCGCGGCCGGGACAGTGATATACAATGAGCAGTTCTTC.